Each of the 10 T cell receptor beta chains below was sequenced from the same sample in a study of vaccination and CD4 T cells after COVID-19. These receptors' targets are unknown. The Oncomine TCR Beta short-read assay was what sequenced the DNA obtained from cultured CD4+ T cells. TCRdb recomputed calls from the PCR reads with MiXCR, one row per CDR3 protein. Of thousands of distinct CDR3 sequences detected, about 54% appear once; the ten largest clones hold approximately 35%. Indicated treatment: roughly ten-day PBMC culture with coronavirus spike peptide pools or control peptides (ViraFEST assay). The sequencing input was CD4+ T cells from blood, cultured in vitro. The receptor source for this set is a human donor who had recovered from COVID-19.

This rearrangement joins TRBV12-3 or TRBV12-4 to TRBJ2-2, with 9 bases identical to TRBD1. The CDR3 contains 15 residues. The V segment lost 9 bases and the J segment 6 bases; nucleotides outside the gene matches: 11. The CDR3 here is CASSAGDRAAGELFF. CDR3 nucleotide sequence: TGTGCCAGTAGTGCAGGGGACAGGGCGGCCGGGGAGCTGTTTTTT.

The J gene is TRBJ1-1, the V gene TRBV20-1, with D unresolved. The CDR3 spans 20 residues. Trimming took 0 bases from V and 0 from J, leaving 26 bases between them. Germline V gene lookup returns CDR1 DFQATT and CDR2 SNEGSKA (reference sequence). The CDR3 region has the DNA TGCAGTGCTAGAGATATAAGGCCGAGGTCGACCAATCATGTGAACACTGAAGCTTTCTTT. It yields the protein CSARDIRPRSTNHVNTEAFF.

The V and J genes are TRBV6-2 or TRBV6-3 and TRBJ2-1; 11 bases are shared with TRBD2. In germline, CDR1 is MNHEY, CDR2 SVGEGT. The V and J ends lost 0 bases and 6 bases, in that order; junction bases with no gene match: 16. CDR3 size: 20 residues. The DNA of the CDR3 is TGTGCCAGCAGTTACTCGATTAGCGGGAGGGCCGTTGTTCTCCGCAATGAGCAGTTCTTC. This translates into CASSYSISGRAVVLRNEQFF.

CDR3: CASSPSRGRDGEQYF. The CDR3, as DNA: TGTGCCAGCAGCCCGAGTCGGGGAAGGGACGGCGAGCAGTACTTC. This rearrangement joins TRBV7-9 to TRBJ2-7; D may be TRBD1 or TRBD2 (5 bases each). Trimming left V 5 bases short and J 6 bases short, with 20 bases between. Germline V gene data show CDR1 as SEHNR and CDR2 as FQNEAQ (reference sequence). This CDR3 has 15 residues.

This clonotype was detected a few times. The CDR3 DNA reads as TGCAGTGCTAGAAATGCGGCAGGGGCCCGGTCAGATACGCAGTATTTT. Protein sequence: CSARNAAGARSDTQYF. The chain has TRBV20-1 and TRBJ2-3; D might be TRBD1 (6 bases). In germline, CDR1 is DFQATT, CDR2 SNEGSKA (reference sequence). This CDR3 is 16 amino acids long. The V and J ends lost 2 bases and 4 bases respectively, with 19 bases between them.

The V gene is TRBV6-4, the J gene TRBJ2-1, with 11 bases lining up with TRBD1. The CDR3 length is 14 residues. The ends lost 3 bases at V and 6 bases at J; junction bases unmatched: 1. The germline V gene has CDR1 MRHNA and CDR2 SNTAGT. CDR3 DNA sequence: TGTGCCAGCAGTGAAGGGACAGGGGGCAATGAGCAGTTCTTC. As protein: CASSEGTGGNEQFF.

The chain employs TRBV6-5 and TRBJ2-7; no firm D call. V was shortened by 0 bases and J by 0 bases, with 9 bases between the two germline ends. The CDR3 is made up of 15 amino acids. CDR1 is MNHEY, CDR2 SVGAGI, per germline. The CDR3 DNA follows: TGTGCCAGCAGTTACTCGTGGCGAGCCTCCTACGAGCAGTACTTC. Translated, it gives CASSYSWRASYEQYF.

The gene calls are TRBV7-2 and TRBJ1-4; the D is unclear. V was pared by 1 base and J by 4 bases, with 10 bases between. The CDR3 sequence is 15 residues long. The germline V gene has CDR1 SGHTA and CDR2 FQGNSA. The CDR3 loop is CASSLVAGLNEKLFF. The CDR3 bases are TGTGCCAGCAGCTTAGTGGCAGGACTTAATGAAAAACTGTTTTTT.

This chain links TRBV7-8 with TRBJ1-1; no clear D gene. The CDR3 extends over 13 amino acids. Deletions cut 5 bases from V and 1 base from J, with 8 bases between. Germline V gene data show CDR1 as SGHVS and CDR2 as FQNEAQ. CDR3 sequence (DNA): TGTGCCAGCAGCCTTAAAAGGAACACTGAAGCTTTCTTT. This codes for CASSLKRNTEAFF.

The chain is built from TRBV5-1 and TRBJ2-1; 8 bases match TRBD2. This CDR3 has 13 residues. Germline CDR1 and CDR2: SGHRS and YFSETQ. Losses at the gene ends were 5 bases for V and 4 bases for J; bases not matched to a gene: 2. CDR3 coding DNA: TGCGCCAGCAGGCGGGGGGAATACAATGAGCAGTTCTTC. Its protein product is CASRRGEYNEQFF.